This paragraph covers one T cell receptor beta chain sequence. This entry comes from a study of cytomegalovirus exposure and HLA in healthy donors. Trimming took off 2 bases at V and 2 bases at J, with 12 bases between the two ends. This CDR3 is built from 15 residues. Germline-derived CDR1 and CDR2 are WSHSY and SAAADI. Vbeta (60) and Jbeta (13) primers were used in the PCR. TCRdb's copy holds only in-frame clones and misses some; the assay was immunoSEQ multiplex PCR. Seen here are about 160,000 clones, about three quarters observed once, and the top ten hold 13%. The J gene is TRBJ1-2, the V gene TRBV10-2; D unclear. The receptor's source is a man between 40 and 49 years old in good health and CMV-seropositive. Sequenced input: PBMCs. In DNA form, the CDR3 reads TGCGCCAGCAGTGAGCCCCTAAGGAGGAACTATGGCTACACCTTC. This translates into CASSEPLRRNYGYTF.